This T cell receptor beta chain was captured in a study of CXCR3-negative and CXCR3-positive naive CD8 T cells. cDNA libraries for TRB were generated by 5' RACE incorporating UMI labels. No DNA is given; TCRdb re-called the 5' RACE reads and lists each CDR3 protein once. The listing contains some 130,000 distinct CDR3 sequences. Remarks on this clonotype: Its antigen is not identified.

Findings and limits, study-wide: Comparison of naive CXCR3-negative and CXCR3-positive cells revealed similar TRBV-TRBJ usage, while memory cells differed. Each naive subset displayed comparably high diversity, whereas memory CD8+ cells displayed much lower diversity.

Germline loops: CDR1 MNHEY, CDR2 SMNVEV (reference sequence). CDR3 length: 11 residues. Sequencing used naive CXCR3- CD8+ T cells from blood. Sample subset: CD45RO-CCR7+CD27+CD95- naive CD8+ T cells lacking CXCR3 (TNR3-). This TCR derives from a human donor in good health. Some clones in this sample may be carry-over from other donors' samples. This sequence joins TRBV27 and TRBJ1-1. The CDR3 sequence is CASGGNTEAFF.